One and the same sample provided the 14 T cell receptor beta chains below, sequenced in a study of blood T cell repertoires in COVID-19. Sequencing used immunoSEQ multiplex PCR; TCRdb keeps in-frame clones, though not all of them. The sample has 350,000 to 450,000 clones, around 85% seen once; the top ten hold 3% to 4.5%. The material sequenced was peripheral blood. The receptors here all came from a woman aged 18 to 35 with acute or convalescent COVID-19.

The V call is TRBV27, the J call TRBJ1-1; D uncertain. The germline gives CDR1 MNHEY, CDR2 SMNVEV (reference sequence). This CDR3 has 11 residues. V lost 6 bases, J lost 5 bases, and 7 bases lay in between. CDR3 in DNA: TGTGCCAGCAGGGAGGGAACTGAAGCTTTCTTT. It encodes CASREGTEAFF.

The chain is built from TRBV3-1 (or the pseudogene TRBV3-2) and TRBJ2-3; a weak D match, TRBD2 (6 bases). The CDR3 totals 15 residues. Germline V gene lookup returns CDR1 LGHDT and CDR2 YNNKEL (reference sequence). V was cut by 2 bases and J by 0 bases, with 9 bases left in between. The DNA of the CDR3 is TGTGCCAGCAGCCAAAGGACTACCAGCACAGATACGCAGTATTTT. Its translation: CASSQRTTSTDTQYF.

The chain joins TRBV2 to TRBJ2-3; 10 bases are shared with TRBD2. This CDR3 is built from 16 residues. CDR1 and CDR2 (germline): SNHLY, FYNNEI. The junction had 7 bases not matched to a gene; V was cut back by 3 bases and J by 4 bases. CDR3 in amino acids: CASSEGSGGAPDTQYF. In nucleotides, the CDR3 is TGTGCCAGCAGTGAGGGGAGCGGGGGGGCCCCAGATACGCAGTATTTT. Using reference TRBV2 and TRBJ2-3 for the parts outside the CDR3, the full variable domain is EPEVTQTPSHQVTQMGQEVILRCVPISNHLYFYWYRQILGQKVEFLVSFYNNEISEKSEIFDDQFSVERPDGSNFTLKIRSTKLEDSAMYFCASSEGSGGAPDTQYFGPGTRLTVL.

This clone was observed a handful of times. CDR3 sequence reads: CASSDEGQGRSPLHF. The CDR3 DNA reads TGTGCCAGCAGTGACGAGGGACAGGGACGATCACCCCTCCACTTT. The chain combines TRBV6-4 with TRBJ1-6; 9 bases match TRBD1. Germline assignment: CDR1 MRHNA and CDR2 SNTAGT. The CDR3 has 15 amino acids. V was pared by 2 bases and J by 10 bases, with 6 bases of the junction left unmatched.

This chain joins TRBV24-1 and TRBJ2-7, with 8 bases lining up with TRBD2. The ends lost 3 bases at V and 3 bases at J; junction bases unmatched: 3. This CDR3 is built from 14 residues. In germline, CDR1 is KGHDR, CDR2 SFDVKD. Written as DNA, the CDR3 is TGTGCCACCAGTGATCCCGGGACTAGCTACGAGCAGTACTTC. It is translated as CATSDPGTSYEQYF.

The rearrangement joins TRBV6-5 to TRBJ1-2; possibly TRBD1 for D (5 bases). Germline loops: CDR1 MNHEY, CDR2 SVGAGI. This CDR3 is 13 amino acids long. Trimming removed 6 bases from V and 4 bases from J, with 12 bases in between. This CDR3 is CASSPDNVYGYTF. The CDR3, as DNA: TGTGCCAGCAGCCCGGACAATGTCTATGGCTACACCTTC.

The CDR3 is CASSAEQGETQYF. In nucleotides, the CDR3 is TGTGCCAGCAGCGCTGAACAGGGGGAGACCCAGTACTTC. The genes are TRBV9 and TRBJ2-5; 7 bases match TRBD1. Germline V gives CDR1 SGDLS, CDR2 YYNGEE. This CDR3 comprises 13 residues. Losses at the gene ends were 3 bases for V and 5 bases for J; bases not matched to a gene: 4.

The rearrangement uses TRBV3-1 (or the pseudogene TRBV3-2) and TRBJ2-1; D might be TRBD2 (6 bases). The V end was cut by 5 bases, the J end by 8 bases, with 16 bases between. CDR3 length equals 14 residues. Per the germline V gene, CDR1 is LGHDT and CDR2 is YNNKEL (reference sequence). The chain's CDR3 is CASSALGEADEQFF. The CDR3 DNA sequence: TGTGCCAGCAGCGCGCTGGGGGAGGCCGATGAGCAGTTCTTC.

The J gene is TRBJ1-6, the V gene TRBV4-2; no clear D. Germline assignment: CDR1 LGHNA and CDR2 YNFKEQ. The CDR3 contains 16 residues. Trimming removed 0 bases from V and 9 bases from J, with 15 bases in between. CDR3 in amino acids: CASSQDRTFEGSPLHF. The CDR3, as DNA: TGTGCCAGCAGCCAAGACAGAACATTCGAGGGTTCACCCCTCCACTTT.

Regarding this clone: One end of the junction varies from germline; a read error may be responsible. This chain joins TRBV30 and TRBJ1-2; a weak D match, TRBD1 (6 bases). Germline lookup yields CDR1 GTSNPN and CDR2 SVGIG (reference sequence). CDR3 length equals 14 residues. CDR3 residues: CAWTPGQGIGGYTF. CDR3 DNA: TGTGCTTGGACTCCGGGGCAGGGGATAGGTGGCTACACCTTC.

This chain connects TRBV12-3 or TRBV12-4 to TRBJ2-1; 10 bases align to TRBD2. The CDR3 is 13 residues long. V lost 6 bases to trimming and J lost 6 bases; unmatched junction nucleotides: 2. CDR3 DNA sequence: TGTGCCAGCAGGCTAGCGGGAGTCAATGAGCAGTTCTTC. Amino acids: CASRLAGVNEQFF.

This clone was found a few times. The rearrangement joins TRBV5-1 to TRBJ1-6; weak D call: TRBD1 (5 bases). CDR1 and CDR2 (germline): SGHRS, YFSETQ. This CDR3 comprises 14 residues. Trimming shortened V by 0 bases and J by 9 bases, and 10 bases separated the two germline ends. CDR3 in amino acids: CASSLDRSGSPLHF. CDR3 sequence (DNA): TGCGCCAGCAGCTTGGACAGGTCGGGTTCACCCCTCCACTTT.

This clone was counted once. The gene calls are TRBV6-5 and TRBJ2-2; D is perhaps TRBD2 (7 bases). The germline CDR1 and CDR2 sequences are MNHEY and SVGAGI. Trimming pared 1 base from V and 6 bases from J, leaving 12 bases between. CDR3 length: 15 amino acids. The CDR3 loop is CASSYFRGAPGELFF. CDR3 sequence (DNA): TGTGCCAGCAGTTACTTTCGGGGGGCCCCCGGGGAGCTGTTTTTT.

The chain employs TRBV5-3 and TRBJ2-1, with TRBD1 matching 8 bases. TRBV5-3 is an open reading frame whose function is uncertain. This CDR3 has 21 residues. V shed 0 bases, J shed 7 bases, and the junction held 24 bases outside the gene matches. The CDR3 DNA follows: TGTGCCAGAAGCTTGGCCATTACACAGACAGGGGTAGGGAGCGGCTCTAATGAGCAGTTCTTC. Translating it yields CARSLAITQTGVGSGSNEQFF.